This T cell receptor beta chain was obtained from a study of cytomegalovirus exposure and HLA in healthy donors. Across the study: Earlier results showed 90 million to 120 million unique TCR beta sequences derived from approximately 170 million T cells.

The CDR3 consists of 15 residues. Germline trimming cut 5 bases from V and 5 bases from J; bases unmatched to any gene: 10. Germline V gene sequence: CDR1 SGHTA, CDR2 FQGNSA. The PCR employed 60 Vbeta primers together with 13 Jbeta primers. Using immunoSEQ multiplex PCR, the repertoire was profiled, and TCRdb retains in-frame clones only, with some absent. This repertoire shows under 200,000 clones, 9.5% to 15% found once; its top ten account for more than 7%. This clone was observed a few times. The receptor's source is a man aged 45-65 years in good health and CMV-seropositive. V usage is TRBV7-2 and J usage is TRBJ2-5, with TRBD2 matching over 8 bases. Input material: PBMCs. The CDR3 nucleotides read TGTGCCAGCAGCCCTGCCCCGGGACTAGGGGAGACCCAGTACTTC. Translation: CASSPAPGLGETQYF. The complete variable domain, with remaining parts taken from reference TRBV7-2 and TRBJ2-5, reads GAGVSQSPSNKVTEKGKDVELRCDPISGHTALYWYRQSLGQGLEFLIYFQGNSAPDKSGLPSDRFSAERTGGSVSTLTIQRTQQEDSAVYLCASSPAPGLGETQYFGPGTRLLVL.